The 17 T cell receptor beta chains below were found in one sample sequenced in a study of T-cell memory formation after mild COVID-19. One entry per CDR3 protein results from TCRdb running MiXCR on the 5' RACE reads. This table holds approximately 350,000 distinct CDR3 sequences, 10% to 15% found once. The sequencing input was PBMCs or a T cell subset sorted from them (not recorded which). These receptor sequences come from a young man who had mild COVID-19 (a few samples of this study predate the infection). Cell type and time point are not known.

This clonotype has just a few counts. The CDR3 spells CASTSVGVDTGELFF. The CDR3, as DNA: TGTGCCAGCACCTCAGTGGGGGTAGATACCGGGGAGCTGTTTTTT. This sequence joins TRBV6-2 or TRBV6-3 and TRBJ2-2; D is tentatively TRBD1 or TRBD2 (5 bases each). Germline V gene data show CDR1 as MNHEY and CDR2 as SVGEGT. The CDR3 covers 15 residues. Deletions cut 7 bases from V and 5 bases from J, with 17 bases between.

This clonotype came up a few times. The rearrangement links TRBV19 to TRBJ2-2; D ambiguous. This CDR3 has 14 amino acids. Germline CDR1 LNHDA, CDR2 SQIVND (reference sequence). Deletions cut 1 base from V and 5 bases from J, with 8 bases between. The CDR3 DNA reads TGTGCCAGTAGTATAGGCGTGCGAACCGGGGAGCTGTTTTTT. It specifies CASSIGVRTGELFF.

The V and J genes are TRBV7-2 and TRBJ2-3; D unclear. From germline, CDR1 is SGHTA and CDR2 FQGNSA. The V gene lost 5 bases and the J gene lost 2 bases, with 8 bases spanning the gap. The CDR3 covers 13 residues. The CDR3 spells CASSPQATDTQYF. DNA of the CDR3: TGTGCCAGCAGCCCCCAGGCCACAGATACGCAGTATTTT. The full variable domain, completed using reference TRBV7-2 and TRBJ2-3, is GAGVSQSPSNKVTEKGKDVELRCDPISGHTALYWYRQSLGQGLEFLIYFQGNSAPDKSGLPSDRFSAERTGGSVSTLTIQRTQQEDSAVYLCASSPQATDTQYFGPGTRLTVL.

The chain recombines TRBV20-1 with TRBJ2-5, with 10 bases aligning to TRBD1. Unmatched junction bases numbered 11, after V lost 2 bases and J lost 8 bases. The CDR3 totals 15 residues. From germline, CDR1 is DFQATT and CDR2 SNEGSKA (reference sequence). CDR3 region: CSARRGQGLPGTQYF. The DNA of the CDR3 is TGCAGTGCTAGAAGGGGACAGGGGCTCCCAGGAACCCAGTACTTC.

The chain uses TRBV12-3 or TRBV12-4 and TRBJ2-2; no firm D call. Trimming stripped 5 bases from V and 7 bases from J, with 11 bases between. The CDR3 is 13 residues long. In DNA, the CDR3 is TGTGCCAGCAGTCCCAACCCCATCGGGGAGCTGTTTTTT. Translation gives CASSPNPIGELFF.

J is TRBJ2-7 and V is TRBV18, with 7 bases identical to TRBD1. The CDR3 spans 14 residues. Trimming at V came to 6 bases and at J to 3 bases, leaving 8 bases not matched to a gene. Per germline, CDR1 KGHSH and CDR2 LQKENI. The CDR3 is CASSHDRVVYEQYV. In DNA, the CDR3 is TGTGCCAGCTCTCATGACAGGGTGGTCTACGAGCAGTACGTC.

Many counts were recorded for this clonotype. The chain is built from TRBV5-1 and TRBJ2-7; possibly TRBD1 for D (7 bases). Germline-derived CDR1 and CDR2 are SGHRS and YFSETQ. V dropped 0 bases and J dropped 2 bases, with 21 bases sitting between them. This CDR3 has 18 amino acids. This CDR3 is CASSLAIVSDREAYEQYF. For the CDR3, the DNA is TGCGCCAGCAGCTTGGCCATTGTCTCCGACAGGGAGGCCTACGAGCAGTACTTC.

CDR3 DNA: TGCAGCGGGGGGACCGACGCCTACGAGCAGTACTTC. Translation: CSGGTDAYEQYF. The chain links TRBV29-1 to TRBJ2-7; perhaps D is TRBD1 or TRBD2 (5 bases each). V was shortened by 7 bases and J by 2 bases, with 12 bases between the two germline ends. Germline V lookup: CDR1 SQVTM, CDR2 ANQGSEA. This CDR3 is built from 12 residues.

This clonotype was counted only a few times. V gene TRBV10-3 combines with J gene TRBJ2-7, with 10 bases aligning to TRBD2. Trimming took 2 bases from V and 2 from J; bases not matched to a gene: 3. Germline CDR1 and CDR2: ENHRY and SYGVKD. The length of the CDR3 is 15 residues. DNA of the CDR3: TGTGCCATCAGTGAGCCTACTAGCGGGGCCTACGAGCAGTACTTC. Protein sequence: CAISEPTSGAYEQYF.

This rearrangement joins TRBV9 to TRBJ2-2, with unresolved D. Germline V lookup: CDR1 SGDLS, CDR2 YYNGEE. CDR3 length: 16 residues. The V end was cut by 0 bases, the J end by 4 bases, with 13 bases between. Here the CDR3 reads CASSVEWRTVTGELFF. The CDR3 DNA follows: TGTGCCAGCAGCGTAGAATGGCGTACGGTCACCGGGGAGCTGTTTTTT.

This rearrangement joins TRBV7-2 to TRBJ1-5, with a possible D match to TRBD1 (5 bases). V was cut by 4 bases and J by 7 bases, with 11 bases left in between. The germline CDR1 and CDR2 sequences are SGHTA and FQGNSA. The CDR3 covers 13 residues. CDR3 in DNA: TGTGCCAGCAGCTCAGACAGAACCCAGCCCCAGCATTTT. Its translation: CASSSDRTQPQHF.

This clonotype turned up a few times. This chain joins TRBV12-3 or TRBV12-4 and TRBJ2-7; 7 nucleotides match TRBD2. The ends lost 7 bases at V and 5 bases at J; junction bases unmatched: 14. This CDR3 has 15 residues. In nucleotides, the CDR3 is TGTGCCAGCACCTTCAACCTCGGGGGGAAAGACGAGCAGTACTTC. It yields the protein CASTFNLGGKDEQYF.

The chain employs TRBV20-1 and TRBJ2-5, with D unclear. The CDR3 runs 12 residues. Germline-derived CDR1 and CDR2 are DFQATT and SNEGSKA (reference sequence). Trimming shortened V by 6 bases and J by 3 bases, and 11 bases separated the two germline ends. CDR3 amino acids: CSARLWEETQYF. CDR3 nucleotide sequence: TGCAGTGCACGCCTTTGGGAAGAGACCCAGTACTTC.

The sample holds a few counts of this clonotype. The gene calls are TRBV27 and TRBJ2-7; a possible D gene is TRBD2 (6 bases). There are 14 residues in the CDR3. The germline V gene has CDR1 MNHEY and CDR2 SMNVEV (reference sequence). Deletions cut 5 bases from V and 3 bases from J, with 14 bases between. CDR3 loop: CASSPGNGGYEQYF. CDR3 DNA sequence: TGTGCCAGCAGTCCCGGGAACGGGGGCTACGAGCAGTACTTC.

The sample holds a few counts of this clonotype. The chain is built from TRBV5-5 and TRBJ2-3; 7 positions match TRBD2. Germline V CDR1 and CDR2: SGHKS, YYEKEE (reference sequence). With 1 base clipped from V and 4 bases from J, the junction kept 12 bases outside the gene matches. The CDR3 has 17 amino acids. The CDR3 reads CASSLLSSGGGADTQYF. For the CDR3, the DNA is TGTGCCAGCAGCTTGTTATCTTCGGGGGGTGGTGCAGATACGCAGTATTTT. The full variable domain, its missing parts supplied by reference TRBV5-5 and TRBJ2-3, is DAGVTQSPTHLIKTRGQQVTLRCSPISGHKSVSWYQQVLGQGPQFIFQYYEKEERGRGNFPDRFSARQFPNYSSELNVNALLLGDSALYLCASSLLSSGGGADTQYFGPGTRLTVL.

The rearrangement links TRBV7-8 to TRBJ2-7; 9 bases map to TRBD1. This CDR3 comprises 15 residues. Germline CDR1 reads SGHVS; CDR2 reads FQNEAQ. The V gene end was trimmed by 3 bases and the J gene end by 3 bases; junction bases not matched to a gene: 6. CDR3 sequence (DNA): TGTGCCAGCAGCTTTGGGACAGGGTACCACTACGAGCAGTACTTC. Encoded protein: CASSFGTGYHYEQYF.

The CDR3 bases are TGTGCCAGCAGTCCAGACTGGAGAGGCGGGAACATTCAGTACTTC. Translation: CASSPDWRGGNIQYF. The chain carries TRBV28 and TRBJ2-4; possibly TRBD2 for D (5 bases). CDR1 and CDR2 from the germline V gene are MDHEN and SYDVKM. CDR3 size: 15 residues. Trimming stripped 5 bases from V and 7 bases from J, with 18 bases between.